The rows below give T cell receptor beta chains drawn from one sample of a study of cytomegalovirus exposure and HLA in healthy donors. Using immunoSEQ multiplex PCR, the repertoire was profiled, and TCRdb retains in-frame clones only, with some absent. Here the sample spans some 190,000 clones, around 80% being singletons. Sequences were obtained from PBMCs. Receptors were obtained from a woman in her thirties in good health and CMV-seronegative. The CDR3 runs from the conserved cysteine through the conserved F or W. Fields, in order: D gene, V gene, J gene, clone size, CDR3 DNA, CDR3 protein. D genes are given only for firm matches. Not all rows give a size; the values are once, few, many and, for expanded clones, a class.

D gene: .; V gene: TRBV30; J gene: TRBJ1-1; clone size: .; CDR3 DNA: TGTGCCTGGAGTGTCACAGGGTCATTCACTGAAGCTTTCTTT; CDR3 protein: CAWSVTGSFTEAFF
D gene: .; V gene: TRBV19; J gene: TRBJ1-4; clone size: once; CDR3 DNA: TGTGCCAGTAGTCCCACCTTAAGGGGTGAAAAACTGTTTTTT; CDR3 protein: CASSPTLRGEKLFF
D gene: TRBD1; V gene: TRBV5-1; J gene: TRBJ1-1; clone size: .; CDR3 DNA: TGCGCCAGCAGCCACCGGGACAGGGGGTGGACTGAAGCTTTCTTT; CDR3 protein: CASSHRDRGWTEAFF
D gene: TRBD2; V gene: TRBV4-3; J gene: TRBJ2-5; clone size: .; CDR3 DNA: TGCGCCAGCAGCCAGCGGGGGGGCCAAGAGACCCAGTACTTC; CDR3 protein: CASSQRGGQETQYF
D gene: .; V gene: TRBV27; J gene: TRBJ1-5; clone size: .; CDR3 DNA: TGTGCCAGCAGTCATGGGGGGATGGGGCAGCCCCAGCATTTT; CDR3 protein: CASSHGGMGQPQHF
D gene: TRBD2; V gene: TRBV7-8; J gene: TRBJ2-3; clone size: .; CDR3 DNA: TGTGCCAGCAGCCTAGTAGCGGGACTGCGCACAGATACGCAGTATTTT; CDR3 protein: CASSLVAGLRTDTQYF
D gene: TRBD1; V gene: TRBV7-3; J gene: TRBJ2-1; clone size: .; CDR3 DNA: TGTGCCAGCAGCTTAAACAGAGTCAGGGGGTACAATGAGCAGTTCTTC; CDR3 protein: CASSLNRVRGYNEQFF
D gene: TRBD1; V gene: TRBV10-2; J gene: TRBJ1-6; clone size: .; CDR3 DNA: TGCGCCAGCAGTGCACAGTCCGGGACAGGCTATAATTCACCCCTCCACTTT; CDR3 protein: CASSAQSGTGYNSPLHF
D gene: TRBD1; V gene: TRBV30; J gene: TRBJ2-7; clone size: .; CDR3 DNA: TGTGCCTGGGTGAGGCGACAGGGGGCTTCCGAGCAGTACTTC; CDR3 protein: CAWVRRQGASEQYF
D gene: TRBD2; V gene: TRBV15; J gene: TRBJ2-4; clone size: once; CDR3 DNA: TGTGCCACCAGCAGAGATCGGGGGGGATCCAAAAACATTCAGTACTTC; CDR3 protein: CATSRDRGGSKNIQYF
D gene: .; V gene: TRBV7-2; J gene: TRBJ1-4; clone size: .; CDR3 DNA: TGTGCCAGCAGCTTAAAGCGACGCAGCAATGAAAAACTGTTTTTT; CDR3 protein: CASSLKRRSNEKLFF
D gene: TRBD1; V gene: TRBV2; J gene: TRBJ1-4; clone size: .; CDR3 DNA: TGTGCCAGCAGTCCCCTCGAGGCAGGGGGAACTGAAAAACTGTTTTTT; CDR3 protein: CASSPLEAGGTEKLFF
D gene: TRBD2; V gene: TRBV28; J gene: TRBJ2-3; clone size: .; CDR3 DNA: TGTGCCAGCAGGAGGTATAGCGGGGGGATTACAGATACGCAGTATTTT; CDR3 protein: CASRRYSGGITDTQYF